The clone carrying this T cell receptor beta chain was detected a few times. Its antigen is unknown. The data derive from a study of blood T cells in healthy people across ages. Study-level findings and limits: While age rose, TCR beta diversity per million T cells dropped in a roughly linear way. As naive T cell percentage varied, TCR beta diversity correlated strongly with it.

Donors gave 9 to 10 milliliters of peripheral blood apiece. The authors ran a second PCR of roughly 6 to 12 cycles using a sample-barcoded 5' primer and a J-beta primer mix. Template switching added a 12-random-nucleotide identifier to every cDNA molecule. Each CDR3 protein gets one entry after TCRdb re-called the 5' RACE reads with MiXCR. The table has about 780,000 distinct CDR3 sequences, about 45% seen once. Germline CDR1 reads SGHRS; CDR2 reads YFSETQ. This CDR3 has 15 amino acids. Losses at the gene ends were 4 bases for V and 3 bases for J; bases not matched to a gene: 7. The TCR originated in a man older than 75 in good health. Sequencing was carried out using blood. The chain carries TRBV5-1 and TRBJ1-1; 9 bases are shared with TRBD1. The CDR3 DNA reads as TGCGCCAGCAGCCGCGGACAGGGGTGGGACACTGAAGCTTTCTTT. This translates into CASSRGQGWDTEAFF. The full variable domain, completed using reference TRBV5-1 and TRBJ1-1, is KAGVTQTPRYLIKTRGQQVTLSCSPISGHRSVSWYQQTPGQGLQFLFEYFSETQRNKGNFPGRFSGRQFSNSRSEMNVSTLELGDSALYLCASSRGQGWDTEAFFGQGTRLTVV.